This T cell receptor (beta chain) was retrieved from a study of shared T cell receptors in the human thymus. Germline loops: CDR1 MNHEY, CDR2 SMNVEV (reference sequence). V was clipped by 8 bases and J by 6 bases, with 11 bases between them. The CDR3 runs 12 residues. The protocol was immunoSEQ multiplex PCR, while the TCRdb copy is restricted to in-frame clones and leaves out a portion. Here the sample spans about 660,000 clones, about 90% being singletons. This sample also belongs to another study, concerning human thymus T cells. That paper states: All donors were healthy Finnish infants who were undergoing corrective surgery to treat congenital heart defects. The thymus was resected at corrective cardiac surgery. Highly overlapping thymic repertoires in unrelated individuals were reported by related research.

This clonotype originated in a boy less than two years old with a congenital heart defect. The gene calls are TRBV27 and TRBJ2-1; weak D call: TRBD2 (5 bases). Sequencing was done on a sample of thymocytes. The CDR3 loop reads CASPFGGNEQFF. Written as DNA, the CDR3 is TGTGCCAGCCCCTTCGGAGGCAATGAGCAGTTCTTC.